Described below is a single TCR beta chain sequence and its context. The target antigen is unknown. These data are taken from a study of T cell responses to AZD1222 COVID-19 vaccine. Study-level background: Analysis merged second doses at about 4 or about 12 weeks.

The V gene's germline CDR1 is LGHNA and CDR2 YNFKEQ. This CDR3 is 15 amino acids long. The V gene end was trimmed by 3 bases and the J gene end by 5 bases; junction bases not matched to a gene: 5. Clones were sequenced by immunoSEQ multiplex PCR, and TCRdb holds only the in-frame ones, with some missing. The sample records 100,000 or so clones, approximately 88% being singletons. Study-wide findings and caveats: The reported proportion of spike-specific TCRs targeting unmutated variant regions was nearly half. Baseline serology detected seropositivity in only a handful of AZD1222 recipients.

The clonotype was recovered from an adult in good health. This specimen was peripheral blood, taken on day 0 of AZD1222 vaccination. V gene TRBV4-2 combines with J gene TRBJ1-5, with 9 bases matching TRBD1. The CDR3 bases are TGTGCCAGCAGCCAGGGGGGGACAGGGTATCAGCCCCAGCATTTT. The encoded protein is CASSQGGTGYQPQHF.